This TCR beta chain was retrieved from a study of spatial heterogeneity in lung cancer (dated by TCRdb to about 2019). With regard to the full study: Beta-chain transcripts were consistently detected in greater numbers than alpha-chain transcripts, which likely reflected higher beta-chain transcript abundance. TCR transcript counts in tumor regions correlated strongly with a T cell transcriptional module score from matched bulk RNA-seq. In the raw uncorrected reads, each unique combination of TCR and UMI appeared on average more than ten times. The study quantitatively compared TCR alpha and beta repertoires across multiple tumor regions, matched nontumor lung and blood in non-small cell lung cancer. TCR repertoire features were related to nonsynonymous mutation counts determined by whole-exome sequencing of tumor tissue. At surgery, both alpha and beta chains were TCR-sequenced in 200 to 250 tumor regions, approximately 64 matched nontumor lung samples and some 56 PBMC samples. Overall study results and their limits: The tumor nonsynonymous mutation count correlated with the number of expanded intratumoral alpha and beta TCRs. Counts of ubiquitous and regional expanded TCRs were found to correlate with counts of ubiquitous and regional nonsynonymous mutations, respectively. Confirming at a functional level the hypothesis that regional TCRs recognize regional mutations was considered to require additional single-cell paired TCR alpha and beta sequencing. TCR-seq was estimated to cover only around 7.2% of tumor T cells for alpha chains and roughly 12% for beta chains.

This clonotype was detected ten times or more. Which antigen it targets is not known. No much larger clone exists at a distance of one base, and base qualities are not known. The library was designed around alpha chains, so this beta chain is a stray read whose abundance carries little weight. The receptor library was made with 5' RACE. The sequencing machine was a NextSeq 500. To allow correction of PCR and sequencing errors, the TCR library protocol tagged every TCR cDNA molecule with a unique molecular identifier. The authors processed their data as follows. TCR identification, UMI-based error correction and CDR3 extraction were all carried out with Decombinator tools. TCRs above a frequency of 2 per 1,000, corresponding to the top 1% of the tumor frequency distribution, were defined as expanded. Expanded tumor TCRs statistically deemed absent (corrected P<0.05) from at least one tumor region were classed as regional, and all other expanded tumor TCRs were classed as ubiquitous. Each repertoire was subsampled 100 times to 5,000 TCRs, after which Renyi diversity was computed with the R vegan package. CDR3 similarity networks were constructed using string-kernel similarity of amino acid triplets, with links drawn between CDR3s whose pairwise similarity was above 0.82. In-frame beta chains were kept once TCRdb had trimmed the public reads at Q25 with fastp and called clones with MiXCR. Every distinct CDR3 protein forms one entry, paired with its most common genes and DNA. These V and J calls rely on TCRdb rather than the paper's analysis. The sample table records about 10,000 distinct CDR3 sequences; less than 7.5% of these occur just once. About 9.4% of the sample lies in the top ten.

Inclusive of the bounding cysteine and phenylalanine, the CDR3 is 15 residues long. The entry retains the CDR3 DNA only, 45 bases that are in frame from base 1. The germline V end is reduced by 2 bases and the J end by 7 bases; junction bases left unmatched: 10. The germline V gene (reference sequence) sets CDR1 to MNHEY and CDR2 to SMNVEV. The sample's time point, from its label and the paper: sample taken at primary tumor resection. The donors were about 71 patients from the lung TRACERx cohort who had early-stage, untreated non-small cell lung cancer. Without any cell sorting, TCR sequencing was performed on whole RNA extracted either from tumor and nontumor lung tissue or from cryopreserved PBMC samples. Only patients for whom sufficient RNA was available from at least two tumor regions were selected for TCR sequencing. Before selection, tumor and adjacent nontumor lung specimens were reviewed by a lung pathologist.

The receptor was derived from a male donor with early-stage non-small cell lung cancer. Sequenced material: lung tumor tissue, taken at surgery. Recombination joined TRBV27 with TRBJ1-1; 7 middle bases align to TRBD1. The CDR3 corresponds to CASSLIGSGQYEAFF. Read as DNA, the sequence is TGTGCCAGCAGTTTAATCGGATCGGGACAGTATGAAGCTTTCTTT.